This entry features one TCR beta chain sequence. The target antigen is unknown. No treatment of any kind had been given to any patient before thyroid surgery. TCRdb re-called the PCR reads with MiXCR. The table records about 16,000 clones, under 30% of them present only once. Trimming pared 1 base from V and 6 bases from J, leaving 5 bases between. Germline CDR1 and CDR2: SGHRS and YFSETQ. This CDR3 is 12 amino acids long. The source of the sample is a study of metastatic and nonmetastatic thyroid tumors. Whole-study context: It was across blood and tumor or nodule tissue from malignant and benign thyroid patients that repertoires were compared.

Findings and caveats of the study: According to reports, the diversity of TCR beta was significantly higher in malignant thyroid tumors than in benign nodules, and this held in both blood and tumor samples.

The V and J genes are TRBV5-1 and TRBJ2-1; D is uncertain. Sequences were obtained from adjacent normal tissue. The receptor was derived from a female donor with papillary thyroid cancer or a benign thyroid nodule (not recorded which). Some clones in this sample may be carry-over from other donors' samples. Here the CDR3 DNA reads TGCGCCAGCAGCTTGTCCCTCAATGAGCAGTTCTTC. This encodes CASSLSLNEQFF.